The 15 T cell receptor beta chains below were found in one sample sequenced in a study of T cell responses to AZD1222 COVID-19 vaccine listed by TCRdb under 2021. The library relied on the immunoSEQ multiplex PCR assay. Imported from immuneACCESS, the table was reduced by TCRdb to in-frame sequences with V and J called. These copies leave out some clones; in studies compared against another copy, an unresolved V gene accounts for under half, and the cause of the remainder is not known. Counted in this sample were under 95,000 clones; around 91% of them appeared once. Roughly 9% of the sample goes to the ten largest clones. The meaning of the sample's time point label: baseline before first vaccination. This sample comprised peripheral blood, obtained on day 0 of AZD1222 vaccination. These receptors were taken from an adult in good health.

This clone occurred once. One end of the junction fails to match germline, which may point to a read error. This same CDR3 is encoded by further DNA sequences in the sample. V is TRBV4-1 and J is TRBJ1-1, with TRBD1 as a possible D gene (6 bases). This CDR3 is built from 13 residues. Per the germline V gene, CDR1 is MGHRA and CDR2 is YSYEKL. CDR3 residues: CASSQVGGTEAFF. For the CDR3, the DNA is TGCGCCAGCAGCCAAGTCGGGGGCACTGAAGCCTTCTTT.

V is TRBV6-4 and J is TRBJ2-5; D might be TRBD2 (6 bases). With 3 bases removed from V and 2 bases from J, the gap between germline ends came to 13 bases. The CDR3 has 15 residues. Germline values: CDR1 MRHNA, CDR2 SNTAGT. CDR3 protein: CASSERSGEQETQYF. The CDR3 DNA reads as TGTGCCAGCAGTGAAAGGTCGGGGGAGCAAGAGACCCAGTACTTC.

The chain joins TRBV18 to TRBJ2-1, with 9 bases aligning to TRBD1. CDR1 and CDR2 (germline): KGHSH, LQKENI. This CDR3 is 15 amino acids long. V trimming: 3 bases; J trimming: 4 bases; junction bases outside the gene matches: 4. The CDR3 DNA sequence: TGTGCCAGCTCACCCCGGACAGGGGTTTACAATGAGCAGTTCTTC. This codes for CASSPRTGVYNEQFF.

CDR3 coding DNA: TGTGCCAGCAGTTTCGGATGGTGGTACGAGCAGTACTTC. Protein: CASSFGWWYEQYF. This chain uses TRBV27 with TRBJ2-7; D not resolved. In germline, CDR1 is MNHEY, CDR2 SMNVEV (reference sequence). V lost 3 bases, J lost 4 bases, and 10 bases lay in between. The CDR3 is made up of 13 amino acids.

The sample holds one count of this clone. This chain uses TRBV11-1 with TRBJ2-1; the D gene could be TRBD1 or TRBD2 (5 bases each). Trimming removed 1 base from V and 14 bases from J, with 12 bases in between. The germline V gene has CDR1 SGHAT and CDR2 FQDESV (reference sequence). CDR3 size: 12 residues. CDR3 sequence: CASSLVGGRKFF. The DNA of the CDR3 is TGTGCCAGCAGCTTAGTTGGGGGACGGAAGTTCTTC.

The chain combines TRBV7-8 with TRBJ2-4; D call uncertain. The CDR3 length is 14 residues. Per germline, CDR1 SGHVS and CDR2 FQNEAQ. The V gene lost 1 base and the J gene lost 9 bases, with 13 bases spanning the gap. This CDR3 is CASSLEQNKGIQYF. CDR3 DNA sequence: TGTGCCAGCAGCTTAGAGCAGAATAAGGGCATTCAGTACTTC.

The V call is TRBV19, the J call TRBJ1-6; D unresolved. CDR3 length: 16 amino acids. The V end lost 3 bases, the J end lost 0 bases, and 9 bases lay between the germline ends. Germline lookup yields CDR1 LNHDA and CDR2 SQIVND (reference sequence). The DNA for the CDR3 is TGTGCCAGTAGTATCATTTACCACTCCTATAATTCACCCCTCCACTTT. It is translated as CASSIIYHSYNSPLHF.

The CDR3 DNA sequence: TGTGCCAGTAGTATAGGGGCTCGGGCTCAGAGCTCTGGAAACACCATATATTTT. Translated: CASSIGARAQSSGNTIYF. The rearrangement joins TRBV19 to TRBJ1-3; no definite D call. V dropped 1 base and J dropped 0 bases, with 16 bases sitting between them. CDR1 and CDR2 from the germline V gene are LNHDA and SQIVND (reference sequence). The CDR3 is made up of 18 amino acids. The variable domain in full, completed from reference TRBV19 and TRBJ1-3, reads DGGITQSPKYLFRKEGQNVTLSCEQNLNHDAMYWYRQDPGQGLRLIYYSQIVNDFQKGDIAEGYSVSREKKESFPLTVTSAQKNPTAFYLCASSIGARAQSSGNTIYFGEGSWLTVV.

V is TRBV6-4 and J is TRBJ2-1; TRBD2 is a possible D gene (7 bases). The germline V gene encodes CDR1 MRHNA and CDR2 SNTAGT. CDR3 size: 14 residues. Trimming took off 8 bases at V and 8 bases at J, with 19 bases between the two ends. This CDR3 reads CASSVGPGGDEQFF. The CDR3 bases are TGTGCCAGCTCGGTGGGCCCGGGGGGCGATGAGCAGTTCTTC.

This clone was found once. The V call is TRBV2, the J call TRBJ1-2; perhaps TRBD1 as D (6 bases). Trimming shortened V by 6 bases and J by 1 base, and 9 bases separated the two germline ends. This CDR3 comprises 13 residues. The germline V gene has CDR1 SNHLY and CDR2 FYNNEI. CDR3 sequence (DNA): TGTGCCAGCAGCGCAGGGGATAACTATGGCTACACCTTC. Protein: CASSAGDNYGYTF. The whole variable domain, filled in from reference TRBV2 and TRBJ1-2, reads EPEVTQTPSHQVTQMGQEVILRCVPISNHLYFYWYRQILGQKVEFLVSFYNNEISEKSEIFDDQFSVERPDGSNFTLKIRSTKLEDSAMYFCASSAGDNYGYTFGSGTRLTVV.

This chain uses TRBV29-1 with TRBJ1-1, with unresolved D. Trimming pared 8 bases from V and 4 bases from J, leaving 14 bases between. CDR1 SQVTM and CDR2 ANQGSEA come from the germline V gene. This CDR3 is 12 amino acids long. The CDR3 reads CSSARQSTEAFF. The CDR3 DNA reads TGCAGCTCCGCGAGGCAAAGCACTGAAGCTTTCTTT.

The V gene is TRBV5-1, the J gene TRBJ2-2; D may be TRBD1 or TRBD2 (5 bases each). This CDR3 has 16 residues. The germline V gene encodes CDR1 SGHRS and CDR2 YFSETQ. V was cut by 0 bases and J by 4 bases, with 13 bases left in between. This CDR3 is CASSLVGDGATGELFF. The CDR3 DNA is TGCGCCAGCAGCTTGGTTGGGGACGGCGCCACCGGGGAGCTGTTTTTT.

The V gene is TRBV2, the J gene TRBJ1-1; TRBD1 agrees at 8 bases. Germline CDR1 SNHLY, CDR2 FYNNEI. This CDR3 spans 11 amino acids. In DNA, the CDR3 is TGTGCTTTACAGGGGGGAGGTAGAGCTTTCTTT. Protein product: CALQGGGRAFF.

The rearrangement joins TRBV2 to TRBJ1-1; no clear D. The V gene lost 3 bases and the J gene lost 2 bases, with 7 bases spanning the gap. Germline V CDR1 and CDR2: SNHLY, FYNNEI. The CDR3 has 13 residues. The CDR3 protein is CASSEQSNTEAFF. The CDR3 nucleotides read TGTGCCAGCAGTGAGCAGTCTAACACTGAAGCTTTCTTT.

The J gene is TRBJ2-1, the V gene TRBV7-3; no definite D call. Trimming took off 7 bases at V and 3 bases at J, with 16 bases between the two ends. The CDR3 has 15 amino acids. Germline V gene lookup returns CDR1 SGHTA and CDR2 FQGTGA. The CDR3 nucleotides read TGTGCCAGCAAGGAATCTACCCCCCTCTACAATGAGCAGTTCTTC. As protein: CASKESTPLYNEQFF.